This T cell receptor beta chain was captured by sequencing in a study of cytomegalovirus exposure and HLA in healthy donors. It was with 60 Vbeta and 13 Jbeta primers that the PCR ran. Here immunoSEQ multiplex PCR was the method, and the copy in TCRdb shows in-frame clones only, minus some. The repertoire holds about 200,000 clones, around 80% seen once, with 1.5% to 2% in the top ten. As for this clone: What it binds is not known.

Each donor was nominally healthy when sampled (though unrecorded immune exposures were likely). Findings of the study overall: Three CMV-associated chains were confirmed in vitro to be specific for CMV antigens. Data from an earlier analysis indicated that most TCR beta V segments were productive either about 87% or about 30% of the time.

The receptor's source is a man in his late teens or twenties in good health and CMV-seronegative. Sequencing was performed on PBMCs.

The DNA for the CDR3 is TGTGCCAGCAGTTCACTCGGGGGACCGGGTAGGGGGCAGTACTTC. This sequence encodes CASSSLGGPGRGQYF. The chain recombines TRBV6-5 with TRBJ2-7, with D possibly being TRBD2 (6 bases). The germline V gene encodes CDR1 MNHEY and CDR2 SVGAGI. The V and J ends lost 4 bases and 9 bases respectively, with 22 bases between them. The length of the CDR3 is 15 residues.